This T cell receptor beta chain was identified during a study of tumor-infiltrating lymphocytes in primary liver carcinoma. General observations from the study: Tumor region pairs shared more overlap than did tumor-adjacent and tumor-blood pairs.

Total RNA amounting to roughly 0.5 ug was the source from which TCR beta cDNA was made with a constant-region primer. Library construction for TCR beta comprised three nested multiplex PCR rounds performed with slightly modified ARM-PCR. PCR rounds one and two used TRBV1-TRBV30 forward primers with a C-beta reverse primer for 10 cycles each. TCRdb itself ran the multiplex PCR reads through MiXCR, one entry per CDR3 protein. The table includes about 60,000 distinct CDR3 sequences, about 71% detected once. The approximately 20-31 mg bulk tissue piece was not sorted before simultaneous RNA and DNA extraction. A remark on this clonotype: Its antigen is still unknown.

The V end was cut by 7 bases, the J end by 4 bases, with 11 bases between. Germline loops: CDR1 MDHEN, CDR2 SYDVKM. CDR3 length: 13 amino acids. The rearrangement joins TRBV28 to TRBJ2-1, with D tentatively TRBD1 or TRBD2 (5 bases each). This sequence originates from a man aged 40-50 years with primary liver carcinoma and hepatitis B virus infection. Sequencing was done on a sample of liver tumor tissue from sampling region 4. The sample's subset: tumor region T4, right-lateral pole. The CDR3 loop is CASITEGYNEQFF. DNA for the CDR3: TGTGCCAGCATTACCGAGGGGTACAATGAGCAGTTCTTC. Full variable domain (remainder filled in from reference TRBV28 and TRBJ2-1): DVKVTQSSRYLVKRTGEKVFLECVQDMDHENMFWYRQDPGLGLRLIYFSYDVKMKEKGDIPEGYSVSREKKERFSLILESASTNQTSMYLCASITEGYNEQFFGPGTRLTVL.